A selection of T cell receptor beta chains follows, all from one sample in a study of human T cells and chemical hapten exposure. TCRdb reprocessed the RACE reads with MiXCR, giving one entry per CDR3 protein. There are about 37,000 distinct CDR3 sequences in the sample; 5% to 8% occur only once, and about 10% lies in the top ten. The sample was whole blood, taken in connection with sensitization to the hapten diphenylcyclopropenone (DPC). These TCRs come from a woman in her thirties with alopecia areata. Some clones in this sample may be carry-over from other donors' samples. The CDR3 runs from the conserved cysteine through the conserved F or W. D genes are given only for firm matches. Size values are once, few and many counts, or a class for expanded clones, and some rows have none.

D gene	clone size	V gene	J gene	CDR3 DNA	CDR3 protein
.	many	TRBV7-2	TRBJ1-3	TGTGCCAGCAGCTTCGGTCTATACACAGGGCTCGGAAACACCATATATTTT	CASSFGLYTGLGNTIYF
TRBD1	few	TRBV2	TRBJ1-1	TGTGCCAGGGGTCAGAGGTCCGGGACAGGTCAATCCACTGAAGCTTTCTTT	CARGQRSGTGQSTEAFF
.	.	TRBV29-1	TRBJ1-4	TGCAGCGTTGACGGGGGGGCAGGCGGTGAAAAACTGTTTTTT	CSVDGGAGGEKLFF
.	many	TRBV7-2	TRBJ2-5	TGTGCCAGCAGCCCACCTTCAGAGACCCAGTACTTC	CASSPPSETQYF
TRBD1	few	TRBV5-1	TRBJ1-6	TGCGCCAGCAGAGTACCCGGGACAGATAATTCACCCCTCCACTTT	CASRVPGTDNSPLHF
.	many	TRBV18	TRBJ1-1	TGTGCCAGCTCGACGACGCCAATGAACACTGAAGCTTTCTTT	CASSTTPMNTEAFF
.	.	TRBV7-8	TRBJ2-5	TGTGCCAGCACCACCCGTAGGACGACCTCAAAAGAGACCCAGTACTTC	CASTTRRTTSKETQYF
.	many	TRBV21-1	TRBJ2-3	TGTGCCAGCCTTAATGGGCTAGCGGGGGGTTTCACAGATACGCAGTATTTT	CASLNGLAGGFTDTQYF
.	many	TRBV6-2/TRBV6-3	TRBJ1-2	TGTGCCAGCAGTCACCACGAGGCCTATGGCTACACCTTC	CASSHHEAYGYTF
.	.	TRBV30	TRBJ2-7	TGTGCCTGGAGTGTAGCCCTAAGGGGCGAGCAGTACTTC	CAWSVALRGEQYF
.	many	TRBV5-1	TRBJ2-3	TGCGCCAGCAGCTTGGCGGGGTCTAGCACAGATACGCAGTATTTT	CASSLAGSSTDTQYF
.	few	TRBV4-2	TRBJ2-5	TGTGCCAGCAGCCAAAGGGGGCAAGAGACCCAGTACTTC	CASSQRGQETQYF
TRBD2	few	TRBV7-8	TRBJ2-3	TGTGCCAGCAGCGTAGCGGGGGCTAGCACAGATACGCAGTATTTT	CASSVAGASTDTQYF
.	few	TRBV2	TRBJ2-1	TGTGCCAGCACCTTTTTGAAGGGGGGGGATGAGCAGTTCTTC	CASTFLKGGDEQFF
TRBD1	.	TRBV7-2	TRBJ1-6	TGTGCCAGCAGAAGGGGACAGGGGCTGTCTTCACCCCTCCACTTT	CASRRGQGLSSPLHF
.	many	TRBV4-1	TRBJ2-7	TGCGCCAGCAGCCAAGTACCAGGGAGCAACGAGCAGTACTTC	CASSQVPGSNEQYF
.	many	TRBV20-1	TRBJ1-6	TGCAGTGCTCGACAGGCGGATAATTCACCCCTCCACTTT	CSARQADNSPLHF
.	.	TRBV6-1	TRBJ2-7	TGTGCCAGCAGGGAGCCCCTTTACGAGCAGTACTTC	CASREPLYEQYF
TRBD2	few	TRBV6-2/TRBV6-3	TRBJ2-3	TGTGCCAGCAGTTACACCCTTCAGCGGGGGTCGACAGATACGCAGTATTTT	CASSYTLQRGSTDTQYF
.	many	TRBV5-5	TRBJ2-6	TGTGCCAGCAGCTATACGCCGACCGGCAGCTCTGGGGCCAACGTCCTGACTTTC	CASSYTPTGSSGANVLTF
.	.	TRBV4-3	TRBJ2-7	TGCGCCAGCAGCCAATCCTCTGCGGGACATCTATACGAGCAGTACTTC	CASSQSSAGHLYEQYF
.	few	TRBV27	TRBJ2-1	TGTGCCAGCAGTCGTGGGGGAGGAACGACCCACAATGAGCAGTTCTTC	CASSRGGGTTHNEQFF
.	.	TRBV19	TRBJ1-1	TGTGCCACCAGCGCGCCCACGAACACTGAAGCTTTCTTT	CATSAPTNTEAFF
TRBD1	.	TRBV7-9	TRBJ2-1	TGTGCCAGCAGCCGACAGGGGGAGCTTGAGCAGTTCTTC	CASSRQGELEQFF
.	.	TRBV14	TRBJ2-3	TGTGCCAGCAGCCAAGATACGTGGAGAGATACGCAGTATTTT	CASSQDTWRDTQYF
TRBD2	many	TRBV14	TRBJ2-3	TGTGCCAGCAGCCATCTAGCGGGGCGCACAGATACGCAGTATTTT	CASSHLAGRTDTQYF
.	.	TRBV11-2	TRBJ2-7	TGTGCCAGCAGCCGGGACGGCTACGAGCAGTACTTC	CASSRDGYEQYF
TRBD1	few	TRBV5-6	TRBJ1-5	TGTGCCAGCAGCTTGGCCATAGGGGGCAAGATGCAGCCCCAGCATTTT	CASSLAIGGKMQPQHF
.	few	TRBV25-1	TRBJ2-5	TGTGCCAGCGTTAGCGGTGAGACCCAGTACTTC	CASVSGETQYF
.	few	TRBV30	TRBJ2-7	TGTGCCTGGAGTGGGGTCGGTTACTATTCCTACGAGCAGTACTTC	CAWSGVGYYSYEQYF
.	.	TRBV6-2/TRBV6-3	TRBJ1-5	TGTGCCAGCAGTCGAGGGGATCAGCCCCAGCATTTT	CASSRGDQPQHF
TRBD1	.	TRBV6-2/TRBV6-3	TRBJ1-5	TGTGCCAGCAGTCAAATGGGACAGGGGGGGGATCAGCCCCAGCATTTT	CASSQMGQGGDQPQHF
TRBD2	few	TRBV12-3/TRBV12-4	TRBJ2-3	TGTGCCAGCAGCGTGGGCCAGCGGTGGACTAGCGGGCTACTGCAAACAGATACGCAGTATTTT	CASSVGQRWTSGLLQTDTQYF
TRBD2	few	TRBV20-1	TRBJ2-1	TGCAGTGCTAGTAATCCCGGGGGGAACAATGAGCAGTTCTTC	CSASNPGGNNEQFF
TRBD1	.	TRBV5-4	TRBJ2-5	TGTGCCAGCAGAAGTACAGGGGGCGCCGGAGAGACCCAGTACTTC	CASRSTGGAGETQYF
TRBD1	many	TRBV4-1	TRBJ1-6	TGCGCCAGCAGCGGACAGGGGAATTCACCCCTCCACTTT	CASSGQGNSPLHF
.	many	TRBV11-2	TRBJ1-1	TGTGCCAGCAGCTTCGGGGGACCAAACACTGAAGCTTTCTTT	CASSFGGPNTEAFF
TRBD2	many	TRBV29-1	TRBJ2-3	TGCAGCGTTCGCGCGGGGGGCAGAACGTTGGCTAGCACAGATACGCAGTATTTT	CSVRAGGRTLASTDTQYF
TRBD1	many	TRBV9	TRBJ2-3	TGTGCCAGCGCGGGACAGGGCCAGCCCACAGATACGCAGTATTTT	CASAGQGQPTDTQYF
TRBD2	few	TRBV4-1	TRBJ2-7	TGCGCCAGCAGCCAAGGGGAGGGGCCGGCCTACGAGCAGTACTTC	CASSQGEGPAYEQYF
.	many	TRBV5-1	TRBJ1-1	TGCGCCAGCAGCTTGGGGACAGTGAACACTGAAGCTTTCTTT	CASSLGTVNTEAFF